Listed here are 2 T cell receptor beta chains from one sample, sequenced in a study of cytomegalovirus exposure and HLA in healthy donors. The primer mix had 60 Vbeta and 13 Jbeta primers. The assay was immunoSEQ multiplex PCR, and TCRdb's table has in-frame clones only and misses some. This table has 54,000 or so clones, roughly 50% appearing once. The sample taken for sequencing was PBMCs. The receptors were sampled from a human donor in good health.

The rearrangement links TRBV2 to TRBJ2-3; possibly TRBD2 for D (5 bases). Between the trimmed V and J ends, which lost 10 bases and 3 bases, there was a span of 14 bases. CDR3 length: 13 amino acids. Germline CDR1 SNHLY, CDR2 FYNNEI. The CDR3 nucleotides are TGTGCCACCAATAACAGAGGGACAGATACGCAGTATTTT. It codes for CATNNRGTDTQYF.

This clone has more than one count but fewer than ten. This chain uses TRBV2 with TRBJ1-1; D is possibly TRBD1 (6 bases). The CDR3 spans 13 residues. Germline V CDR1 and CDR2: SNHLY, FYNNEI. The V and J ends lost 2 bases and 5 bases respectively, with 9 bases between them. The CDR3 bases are TGTGCCAGCAGTGAAAGGGGGGGAACTGAAGCTTTCTTT. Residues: CASSERGGTEAFF.